This TCR beta chain was sequenced during a study of long-term antiretroviral therapy in people with HIV. General observations from the study: Post-ART samples showed increased diversity that remained below transplant donor control levels.

Sequencing used immunoSEQ v3.0 at survey level. Clones were sequenced by immunoSEQ multiplex PCR, and TCRdb holds only the in-frame ones, with some missing. This sample yields 35,000 or so clones, of which roughly 85% are seen a single time; 7.9% belongs to the top ten. Every participant gave one or more pre-ART and two or more post-ART PBMC samples. CDR1 and CDR2 (germline): SGHDN, FVKESK. V shed 3 bases and J shed 3 bases, with 9 bases lying between them. The CDR3 sequence is 14 residues long. As to this clone: Antigen unknown.

This sequence originates from a man aged 18 to 30 with HIV. The sequenced sample was unsorted PBMCs, obtained 0.4 years before starting antiretroviral therapy. The chain recombines TRBV14 with TRBJ2-1; D could derive from TRBD1 or TRBD2 (7 bases each). The chain's CDR3 is CASSHRGGYNEQFF. Here the CDR3 DNA reads TGTGCCAGCAGCCACAGGGGGGGCTACAATGAGCAGTTCTTC.